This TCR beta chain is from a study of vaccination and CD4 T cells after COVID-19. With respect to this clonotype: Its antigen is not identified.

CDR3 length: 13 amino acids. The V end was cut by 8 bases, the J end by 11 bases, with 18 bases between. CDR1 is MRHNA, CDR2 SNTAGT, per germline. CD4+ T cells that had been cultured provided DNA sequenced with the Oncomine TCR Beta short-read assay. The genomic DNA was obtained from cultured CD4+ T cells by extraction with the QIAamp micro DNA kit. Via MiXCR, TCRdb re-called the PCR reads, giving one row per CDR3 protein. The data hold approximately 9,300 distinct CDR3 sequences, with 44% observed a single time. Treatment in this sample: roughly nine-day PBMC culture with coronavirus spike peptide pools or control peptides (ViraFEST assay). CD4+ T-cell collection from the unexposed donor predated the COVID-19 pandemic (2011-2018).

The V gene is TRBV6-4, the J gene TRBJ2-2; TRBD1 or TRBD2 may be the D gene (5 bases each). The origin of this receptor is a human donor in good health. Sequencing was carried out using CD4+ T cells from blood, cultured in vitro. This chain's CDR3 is CASSRESGRELFF. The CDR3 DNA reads TGTGCCAGCTCCAGGGAGAGTGGGAGAGAGCTGTTTTTT.